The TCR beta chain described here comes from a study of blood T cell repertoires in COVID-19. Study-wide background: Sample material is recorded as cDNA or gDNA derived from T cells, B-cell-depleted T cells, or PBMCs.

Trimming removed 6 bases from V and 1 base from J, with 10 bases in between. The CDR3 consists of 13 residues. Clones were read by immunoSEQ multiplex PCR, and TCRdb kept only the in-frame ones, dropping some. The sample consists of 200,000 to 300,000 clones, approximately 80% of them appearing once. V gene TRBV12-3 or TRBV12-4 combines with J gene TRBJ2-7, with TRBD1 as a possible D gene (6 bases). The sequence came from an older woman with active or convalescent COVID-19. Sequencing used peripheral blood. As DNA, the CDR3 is TGTGCCAGCAGGCGGACAGATTCCTACGAGCAGTACTTC. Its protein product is CASRRTDSYEQYF.